This T cell receptor beta chain was recovered during a study of beta chain features in type 1 diabetes. About this clone itself: Its antigen is undetermined.

Each sorted fraction was over 95% pure. Whole-study results and caveats: TCRB CDR3s from Type 1 diabetes patients were moderately but significantly shorter in all four CD4+ subsets. Within patients, naive, central memory and Treg TCRB repertoires seemed more similar than within healthy donors.

Every isolated RNA sample was fully reverse transcribed, so sequencing captured expressed TCRB transcripts. Some clones are missing from TCRdb's copy, which holds only in-frame ones; the method was immunoSEQ multiplex PCR. The repertoire holds over 200,000 clones, with roughly 10% as singletons. CDR1 is SEHNR and CDR2 is FQNEAQ in the germline V gene (reference sequence). The CDR3 length is 14 residues. V dropped 6 bases and J dropped 3 bases, with 15 bases sitting between them. Sequenced sample: naive CD4+ T cells from blood. This chain links TRBV7-9 with TRBJ2-7; a possible D gene is TRBD2 (5 bases). The TCR was taken from a man aged 25 to 45 with type 1 diabetes. The CDR3 is CASSLTGSSYEQYF. CDR3 sequence (DNA): TGTGCCAGCAGTCTCACTGGGAGTAGCTACGAGCAGTACTTC.